The sample holds a few counts of the clone carrying this T cell receptor (beta chain). Its antigen is as yet unknown. This entry belongs to a study of T-cell memory formation after mild COVID-19. General observations from the study: Balance between CD4 and CD8 was seen in clones contracting day 15 to 85, and a CD4+ lean was seen in later expanders.

TCRdb fed the 5' RACE reads into MiXCR, producing one record per CDR3 protein. The sample contains roughly 200,000 distinct CDR3 sequences, around 8.8% of which appear only once. V was pared by 2 bases and J by 4 bases, with 13 bases of the junction left unmatched. The CDR3 is 17 amino acids. Looked up from germline, CDR1 is SGDLS and CDR2 is YYNGEE. The origin of this receptor is a young man who had mild COVID-19 (a few samples of this study predate the infection). Cell type and time point are not known. What was sequenced was PBMCs or a T cell subset sorted from them (not recorded which). The chain links TRBV9 to TRBJ2-3, with 7 bases identical to TRBD1. CDR3 region: CASSVQTSQGTSDTQYF. The CDR3 DNA reads as TGTGCCAGCAGCGTCCAGACCTCACAGGGGACCTCAGATACGCAGTATTTT.